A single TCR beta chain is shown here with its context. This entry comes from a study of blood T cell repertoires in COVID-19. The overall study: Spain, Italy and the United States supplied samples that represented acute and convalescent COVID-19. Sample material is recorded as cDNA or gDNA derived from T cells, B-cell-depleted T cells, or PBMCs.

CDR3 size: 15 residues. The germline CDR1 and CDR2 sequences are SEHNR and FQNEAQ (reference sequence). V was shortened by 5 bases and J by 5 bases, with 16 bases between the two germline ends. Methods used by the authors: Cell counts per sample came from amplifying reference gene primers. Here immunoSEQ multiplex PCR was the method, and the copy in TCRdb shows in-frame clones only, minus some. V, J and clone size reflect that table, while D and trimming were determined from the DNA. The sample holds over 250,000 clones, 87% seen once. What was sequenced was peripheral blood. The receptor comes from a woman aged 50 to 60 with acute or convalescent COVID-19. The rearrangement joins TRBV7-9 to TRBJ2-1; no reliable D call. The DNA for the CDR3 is TGTGCCAGCAGCCCTATGTTGAGGCGTGACAATGAGCAGTTCTTC. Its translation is CASSPMLRRDNEQFF.